The 12 T cell receptor beta chains below come from one sample, sequenced in a study of CD8 T cells in Susac syndrome. Random hexamers primed reverse transcription of about 0.45 to 1 ug RNA. TCRdb redid the calling of the immunoSEQ multiplex PCR reads with MiXCR, one entry per CDR3 protein. The sample lists 70,000 to 75,000 distinct CDR3 sequences, 93% seen once, with over 0.12% in the top ten. Sequenced: CD4+ T cells from PBMCs. The receptor source for this set is a human donor with Susac syndrome.

V usage is TRBV27 and J usage is TRBJ1-5, with D maybe TRBD1 (6 bases). Germline V lookup: CDR1 MNHEY, CDR2 SMNVEV (reference sequence). V was pared by 4 bases and J by 4 bases, with 11 bases between. The CDR3 loop spans 14 amino acids. CDR3 sequence reads: CASSSRTENQPQHF. CDR3 coding DNA: TGTGCCAGCAGTTCCCGGACAGAAAATCAGCCCCAGCATTTT.

The rearrangement uses TRBV11-3 and TRBJ2-2; tentatively, D is TRBD1 (6 bases). V was cut by 4 bases and J by 2 bases, with 14 bases left in between. The CDR3 sequence is 16 residues long. Per the germline V gene, CDR1 is SGHNT and CDR2 is YENEEA. The CDR3 sequence is CASSYGRTANTGELFF. The CDR3 DNA reads as TGTGCCAGCAGCTACGGTCGGACAGCCAACACCGGGGAGCTGTTTTTT.

This chain uses TRBV28 with TRBJ2-7; D is ambiguous. The CDR3 is made up of 12 amino acids. The germline gives CDR1 MDHEN, CDR2 SYDVKM. V was pared by 10 bases and J by 2 bases, with 12 bases between. The CDR3, as DNA: TGTGCCATTCGGACCTCGGCCTACGAGCAGTACTTC. Residues: CAIRTSAYEQYF.

The chain combines TRBV4-3 with TRBJ1-1; maybe TRBD1 (6 bases). This CDR3 has 13 amino acids. Looked up from germline, CDR1 is LGHNA and CDR2 is YSLEER. V dropped 0 bases and J dropped 8 bases, with 10 bases sitting between them. CDR3 residues: CASSQDRRGEAFF. The CDR3 DNA reads as TGCGCCAGCAGCCAAGATCGGAGGGGGGAAGCTTTCTTT.

The rearrangement links TRBV19 to TRBJ2-7; 14 bases fit TRBD2. The trim removed 2 bases at V and 5 bases at J, leaving 2 bases unmatched. The V gene's germline CDR1 is LNHDA and CDR2 SQIVND (reference sequence). This CDR3 is built from 15 residues. This CDR3 reads CASSIPGLAGDEQYF. The CDR3, as DNA: TGTGCCAGTAGTATACCGGGACTAGCGGGGGACGAGCAGTACTTC.

V usage is TRBV7-2 and J usage is TRBJ1-2; D is perhaps TRBD1 (5 bases). CDR1 and CDR2 (germline): SGHTA, FQGNSA. Trimming left V 4 bases short and J 4 bases short, with 10 bases between. The CDR3 runs 13 residues. CDR3 nucleotides: TGTGCCAGCAGCTCAGTCGGGGGCTATGGCTACACCTTC. It is translated as CASSSVGGYGYTF.

The genes are TRBV9 and TRBJ1-6; TRBD1 is a possible D gene (6 bases). V gave up 3 bases and J gave up 9 bases, with 16 bases separating them. The CDR3 has 15 amino acids. The germline CDR1 and CDR2 sequences are SGDLS and YYNGEE. This CDR3 is CASSAVDSNFSPLHF. DNA for the CDR3: TGTGCCAGCAGCGCGGTGGACAGCAATTTTTCACCCCTCCACTTT.

The chain combines TRBV7-9 with TRBJ2-7, with TRBD1 matching 8 bases. Unmatched junction bases numbered 5, after V lost 6 bases and J lost 4 bases. The germline gives CDR1 SEHNR, CDR2 FQNEAQ (reference sequence). The CDR3 covers 13 residues. CDR3 amino acids: CASSPGGGYEQYF. CDR3 nucleotide sequence: TGTGCCAGCAGTCCAGGGGGCGGGTACGAGCAGTACTTC.

The chain has TRBV5-4 and TRBJ2-1; 7 bases agree with TRBD1. From germline, CDR1 is SGHNT and CDR2 YYREEE (reference sequence). The V and J ends lost 2 bases and 2 bases, in that order; junction bases with no gene match: 1. The CDR3 runs to 14 residues. CDR3 residues: CASSFGQAYNEQFF. CDR3 nucleotide sequence: TGTGCCAGCAGCTTTGGACAGGCCTACAATGAGCAGTTCTTC.

The genes are TRBV28 and TRBJ1-5, with D perhaps TRBD1 (5 bases). The CDR3 length is 14 residues. CDR1 is MDHEN, CDR2 SYDVKM, per germline. V lost 2 bases to trimming and J lost 4 bases, with 9 bases between them. The CDR3 sequence is CASSLGAGNQPQHF. The DNA of the CDR3 is TGTGCCAGCAGTTTAGGGGCAGGAAATCAGCCCCAGCATTTT.

The chain links TRBV6-2 or TRBV6-3 to TRBJ2-7; D unresolved. Germline loops: CDR1 MNHEY, CDR2 SVGEGT. The CDR3 is 14 amino acids. Trimming left V 6 bases short and J 6 bases short, with 18 bases between. The CDR3 here is CASSNPPPKGEQYF. The DNA of the CDR3 is TGTGCCAGCAGCAATCCCCCCCCTAAAGGCGAGCAGTACTTC.

V and J are TRBV5-1 and TRBJ2-5; a weak D match, TRBD1 (6 bases). V was shortened by 5 bases and J by 5 bases, with 19 bases between the two germline ends. The CDR3 is made up of 15 amino acids. Germline V gene sequence: CDR1 SGHRS, CDR2 YFSETQ. The CDR3 DNA is TGCGCCAGCAGGCCACCGGGACACCCCAGGGAGACCCAGTACTTC. Translated: CASRPPGHPRETQYF.